The next 16 T cell receptor beta chains were all read from a single sample in a study of blood T cell repertoires in COVID-19. Here immunoSEQ multiplex PCR was the method, and the copy in TCRdb shows in-frame clones only, minus some. The sample carries about 170,000 clones, 85% to 90% recorded once. Source material: peripheral blood. Receptor source: a woman aged 55-69 years with COVID-19, enrolled during active disease.

This clone has a single count. The chain uses TRBV6-2 or TRBV6-3 and TRBJ2-7; the D is unclear. The CDR3 sequence is 12 residues long. CDR1 is MNHEY, CDR2 SVGEGT, per germline. Trimming stripped 6 bases from V and 2 bases from J, with 8 bases between. The CDR3 here is CASSPFTYEQYF. The CDR3 coding sequence is TGTGCCAGCAGCCCGTTTACCTACGAGCAGTACTTC.

The chain couples TRBV9 to TRBJ2-7, with 10 bases that match TRBD2. V shed 2 bases and J 3 bases; nucleotides not matched to a gene: 5. This CDR3 has 15 amino acids. Per the germline V gene, CDR1 is SGDLS and CDR2 is YYNGEE. CDR3 loop: CASSVSGTSVYEQYF. CDR3 coding DNA: TGTGCCAGCAGCGTCTCCGGGACTAGCGTCTACGAGCAGTACTTC.

V and J are TRBV9 and TRBJ2-5, with TRBD2 identical over 7 bases. Germline assignment: CDR1 SGDLS and CDR2 YYNGEE. The ends lost 0 bases at V and 1 base at J; junction bases unmatched: 3. The CDR3 loop spans 15 amino acids. CDR3 in DNA: TGTGCCAGCAGCGTAGGCAGCGGGGTCCAAGAGACCCAGTACTTC. This codes for CASSVGSGVQETQYF.

The chain joins TRBV6-2 or TRBV6-3 to TRBJ1-2; TRBD1 aligns across 10 bases. The germline V gene has CDR1 MNHEY and CDR2 SVGEGT. The CDR3 runs 18 residues. V shed 4 bases and J 0 bases; nucleotides not matched to a gene: 11. In DNA, the CDR3 is TGTGCCAGCAGTTCTTTCATGGACAGGGGGAGAGCTAACTATGGCTACACCTTC. Translation gives CASSSFMDRGRANYGYTF.

This chain links TRBV15 with TRBJ2-7, with 7 nucleotides matching TRBD2. This CDR3 has 14 amino acids. The V gene's germline CDR1 is LNHNV and CDR2 YYDKDF (reference sequence). With V trimmed by 3 bases and J by 6 bases, 8 bases remained unmatched. CDR3 residues: CATSRGWASGEQYF. The CDR3 DNA is TGTGCCACCAGCAGGGGGTGGGCTAGCGGCGAGCAGTACTTC.

The chain recombines TRBV6-1 with TRBJ1-5, with TRBD1 matching 9 bases. With V trimmed by 2 bases and J by 4 bases, 6 bases remained unmatched. This CDR3 is 16 amino acids long. Germline CDR1 is MNHNS and CDR2 is SASEGT. Written as DNA, the CDR3 is TGTGCCAGCAGTGAAACCGGGACAGGGTGGAATCAGCCCCAGCATTTT. This codes for CASSETGTGWNQPQHF.

The genes are TRBV5-1 and TRBJ2-2, with TRBD2 matching 7 bases. The ends lost 4 bases at V and 2 bases at J; junction bases unmatched: 8. The CDR3 runs 16 residues. CDR1 is SGHRS, CDR2 YFSETQ, per germline. The CDR3 is CASSGAGDENTGELFF. The CDR3 region has the DNA TGCGCCAGCAGCGGGGCGGGGGACGAAAACACCGGGGAGCTGTTTTTT.

The chain has TRBV5-8 and TRBJ1-1; D not certain. The CDR3 has 14 amino acids. Germline V gene lookup returns CDR1 SGHTS and CDR2 YDEGEE. Trimming took 1 base from V and 4 from J, leaving 11 bases between them. In DNA, the CDR3 is TGTGCCAGCAGCTTGTTTCGGGGAGTCACTGAAGCTTTCTTT. Its translation: CASSLFRGVTEAFF.

This clone was observed a handful of times. The J gene is TRBJ2-5, the V gene TRBV7-2; 7 positions match TRBD1. Germline CDR1 and CDR2: SGHTA and FQGNSA. V shed 6 bases, J shed 1 base, and the junction held 5 bases outside the gene matches. The CDR3 sequence is 14 residues long. DNA for the CDR3: TGTGCCAGCAGACCGGACAGGCCCCAAGAGACCCAGTACTTC. It codes for CASRPDRPQETQYF.

This clone was seen a single time. The chain employs TRBV20-1 and TRBJ2-5; 8 nucleotides line up with TRBD2. This CDR3 comprises 15 residues. Per germline, CDR1 DFQATT and CDR2 SNEGSKA (reference sequence). The J segment lost 5 bases and the V segment lost 3 bases, leaving 11 bases of the junction unmatched. CDR3 DNA: TGCAGTGCTAGTGACCCAGCGGGAGTAAGGGAGACCCAGTACTTC. Translated: CSASDPAGVRETQYF.

The chain links TRBV7-2 to TRBJ2-7; TRBD1 matches at 7 bases. CDR3 length: 14 residues. The trim removed 5 bases at V and 1 base at J, leaving 5 bases unmatched. Germline V CDR1 and CDR2: SGHTA, FQGNSA. The CDR3 is CASSLSTGSYEQYF. The CDR3 DNA is TGTGCCAGCAGCCTGTCGACAGGGTCCTACGAGCAGTACTTC.

This CDR3 is CASSLVGVRTDTQYF. In DNA, the CDR3 is TGTGCCAGCAGCTTAGTCGGGGTCCGCACAGATACGCAGTATTTT. This chain uses TRBV7-2 with TRBJ2-3; perhaps TRBD2 as D (5 bases). V was pared by 1 base and J by 1 base, with 9 bases between. Per germline, CDR1 SGHTA and CDR2 FQGNSA. The CDR3 spans 15 residues.

The chain combines TRBV24-1 with TRBJ2-2; the match to TRBD1 covers 7 bases. Per the germline V gene, CDR1 is KGHDR and CDR2 is SFDVKD. Losses at the gene ends were 5 bases for V and 3 bases for J; bases not matched to a gene: 5. CDR3 length: 15 amino acids. The CDR3 DNA sequence: TGTGCCACCAGTGTACAGGGGAGTTACACCGGGGAGCTGTTTTTT. Its translation is CATSVQGSYTGELFF.

This clone was recorded once. J is TRBJ1-5 and V is TRBV10-3; 7 bases agree with TRBD1. Germline CDR1 ENHRY, CDR2 SYGVKD. This CDR3 has 14 residues. With V trimmed by 6 bases and J by 5 bases, 7 bases remained unmatched. CDR3 DNA sequence: TGTGCCATCAGAGGACAGGCCAAGGATCAGCCCCAGCATTTT. This encodes CAIRGQAKDQPQHF.

The rearrangement uses TRBV6-5 and TRBJ2-1; 10 bases agree with TRBD2. CDR3 length: 16 residues. The ends lost 2 bases at V and 6 bases at J; junction bases unmatched: 7. CDR1 and CDR2 (germline): MNHEY, SVGAGI. CDR3 residues: CASSYTLAGAANEQFF. The CDR3 bases are TGTGCCAGCAGTTACACCCTAGCGGGAGCTGCCAATGAGCAGTTCTTC.

Remarks on this clone: The sample holds other DNA sequences that translate to the same CDR3. The genes are TRBV29-1 and TRBJ1-5; D gene ambiguous. Trimming left V 4 bases short and J 4 bases short, with 8 bases between. Germline assignment: CDR1 SQVTM and CDR2 ANQGSEA. This CDR3 region has 12 residues. The CDR3 DNA follows: TGCAGCGTTGGAGGCGGTAATCAGCCCCAGCATTTT. It encodes CSVGGGNQPQHF.